This TCR beta chain was recovered during a study of blood T cell repertoires in COVID-19 (dated by TCRdb to between 2020 and 2021). Background on the whole study: Samples from collaborators originated in the United States, Italy and Spain and spanned both the acute and convalescent phases of COVID-19. The samples were drawn from two sources: the first 160 participants of the ongoing ImmuneRACE study, and approximately 1,300 subjects contributed by 6 global collaborators. The repertoires were released in a freely available public database intended as a resource for research on the immune response to SARS-CoV-2. Deeply sampled blood TCRbeta repertoires from subjects exposed to, actively infected with, or recovered from COVID-19 were included in the dataset. The material from the prospective study consisted of cDNA or gDNA derived from T cells, B-cell-depleted T cells, or PBMCs. Where available, HLA class I and class II types were taken from metadata supplied by the sample provider and were not determined by assay-based typing. A de-identified subject ID, COVID-19 status, age in years and sex were almost always included in the sample metadata. What the authors observed across the whole study: The amount of clinical and demographic metadata varied by source and participant and was provided uncurated.

As to this clone: Which antigen it targets is not known. No base-level quality is on record; no much larger clone is a single base apart.

The immunoSEQ Assay, a bias-controlled multiplex PCR, was used to amplify TCRbeta CDR3 regions from genomic DNA. The source study handled its data this way. Nucleated cell counts per sample were estimated from amplification of reference gene primers within the assay. To quantify the absolute abundance of each unique TCRbeta CDR3 rearrangement, sequence reads were collapsed and filtered. For each sample, productive Simpson clonality was calculated as the square root of Simpson's diversity index across productive rearrangements. What TCRdb holds here is the immuneACCESS table cut down to in-frame rearrangements. Part of the clones is not present; checked against another copy, under half of the missing clones reflect an unresolved V gene, and the others are unexplained. From that table come the V and J calls and clone size; the DNA was used to work out D and trimming. This sample is represented by hundreds of thousands of clones; just over 85% of them were singletons. The ten largest account for about 1.7% of the sample.

Enrolling through a virtual design, the prospective study's participants ranged in age from roughly 18 to 95 years and lived across 24 United States geographic areas. To assign participants to cohorts, the prospective study relied on clinical history that participants themselves reported in a screening survey and a study questionnaire. Recovered participants in ImmuneRACE Cohort 3 were defined as having two consecutive negative NP/OP PCR tests, clearance from a healthcare professional, or resolution of symptoms. Each participant in the prospective study had whole blood, serum and a nasopharyngeal or oropharyngeal swab collected by mobile phlebotomists. Additional blood draws and questionnaires over an approximately 2-month period could optionally be provided by prospective study participants. Before DNA extraction, blood samples from the prospective study were shipped at room temperature or frozen.

CDR1 and CDR2 are read off the germline V gene as SNHLY and FYNNEI. The CDR3 numbers 14 residues from cysteine through phenylalanine. The sequence is cut down to CDR3 DNA, 42 bases in frame from base 1. A distance of 16 bases separates the germline ends of V and J, which lose 7 bases and 3 bases respectively. The sample consisted of PBMCs or T cells enriched from blood (not recorded which). The chain employs TRBV2 and TRBJ2-7; matching of 5 bases hints at TRBD2 as the D gene. This clonotype originated in a man aged 35-49 years who had recovered from COVID-19. The nucleotides are TGTGCCAGCACCCACGCCGTTGAGGGCTACGAGCAGTACTTC. The translation is CASTHAVEGYEQYF.